This T cell receptor (beta chain) was identified during a study of T-cell reconstitution after alpha-beta-depleted transplantation in children. This CDR3 contains 12 residues. The V gene lost 7 bases and the J gene lost 8 bases, with 15 bases spanning the gap. CDR1 is SGHRS and CDR2 is YFSETQ in the germline V gene. As it was prepared, the TCRbeta library received unique molecular identifiers. MiXCR, applied by TCRdb to the PCR reads, yields one record per CDR3 protein. Here the sample spans fewer than 130,000 distinct CDR3 sequences, about a tenth being singletons. This clonotype was detected ten times or more.

The sequences come from PBMCs from the stem cell graft donor, collected from the stem cell graft. This clonotype originated in a human donor who donated a stem cell graft to a child with acute lymphoblastic leukemia. This chain links TRBV5-1 with TRBJ1-2, with a possible D match to TRBD1 (5 bases). The CDR3, as DNA: TGCGCCAGCGGCGAACAGGTTGGAGGCTACACCTTC. Protein product: CASGEQVGGYTF.